These 26 T cell receptor beta chains were sequenced from one sample in a study of blood T cells in healthy people across ages. The authors ran a second PCR of 7 to 11 cycles using a sample-barcoded 5' primer and a J-beta primer mix. TCRdb re-called the 5' RACE reads through MiXCR, storing one row per CDR3 protein. The table includes 1.5 million to 2 million distinct CDR3 sequences, roughly 32% detected once. The sequenced sample consisted of blood. The receptors were gathered from a woman younger than 45 in good health.

The chain links TRBV20-1 to TRBJ2-4; 8 bases line up with TRBD2. Germline-derived CDR1 and CDR2 are DFQATT and SNEGSKA (reference sequence). There are 15 residues in the CDR3. V shed 3 bases, J shed 6 bases, and the junction held 10 bases outside the gene matches. CDR3 DNA sequence: TGCAGTGCTAGCCAGCGGGAGTCCCGGGGAAACATTCAGTACTTC. Protein sequence: CSASQRESRGNIQYF.

This clonotype was observed many times. The chain is built from TRBV4-1 and TRBJ1-2, with D hard to call. CDR3 size: 12 residues. Trimming removed 3 bases from V and 4 bases from J, with 6 bases in between. In germline, CDR1 is MGHRA, CDR2 YSYEKL. The CDR3 is CASSHDSYGYTF. Written as DNA, the CDR3 is TGCGCCAGCAGCCACGATAGCTATGGCTACACCTTC.

The V gene is TRBV21-1, the J gene TRBJ1-6; TRBD1, the table's D call, lacks a check against the DNA. TRBV21-1 counts as a pseudogene. This CDR3 contains 18 residues. CDR3 sequence reads: CASSNPPTDRRGRSPLHF. CDR3 bases: TGTGCCAGCAGCAACCCTCCTACGGACAGGAGGGGTCGGTCACCCCTCCACTTT.

This clonotype showed up just a few times. This chain connects TRBV7-9 to TRBJ2-1, with D hard to call. The germline gives CDR1 SEHNR, CDR2 FQNEAQ (reference sequence). Trimming cost V 1 base and J 10 bases, with 20 bases left between them. The length of the CDR3 is 16 residues. CDR3 residues: CASSLGPHEGGFEQFF. The CDR3 DNA reads TGTGCCAGCAGCTTAGGCCCTCACGAAGGTGGATTCGAGCAGTTCTTC.

This chain connects TRBV25-1 to TRBJ2-1; tentatively, D is TRBD1 or TRBD2 (5 bases each). Trimming removed 6 bases from V and 2 bases from J, with 14 bases in between. The germline CDR1 and CDR2 sequences are MGHDK and SYGVNS. The CDR3 runs 15 residues. The DNA for the CDR3 is TGTGCCAGCAGGATGATCGAGGGGCCCTACAATGAGCAGTTCTTC. It codes for CASRMIEGPYNEQFF.

This clonotype was seen more than once but under ten times. The chain carries TRBV7-9 and TRBJ1-1, with TRBD1 as a possible D gene (6 bases). The CDR3 is 18 residues long. CDR1 SEHNR and CDR2 FQNEAQ come from the germline V gene (reference sequence). The V end was cut by 1 base, the J end by 0 bases, with 18 bases between. The DNA for the CDR3 is TGTGCCAGCAGCTTAGGATTCCCCAGGGGAGTGATGAACACTGAAGCTTTCTTT. Its translation: CASSLGFPRGVMNTEAFF.

The gene calls are TRBV12-3 or TRBV12-4 and TRBJ2-3; D uncertain. The CDR3 covers 12 residues. V shed 5 bases and J shed 5 bases, with 8 bases lying between them. This CDR3 is CASSDNGDTQYF. As DNA, the CDR3 is TGTGCCAGCAGTGACAATGGAGATACGCAGTATTTT.

This clonotype has more than one count but fewer than ten. This sequence joins TRBV7-2 and TRBJ1-1; 7 bases line up with TRBD1. Germline lookup yields CDR1 SGHTA and CDR2 FQGNSA. The CDR3 contains 15 residues. The V gene end was trimmed by 5 bases and the J gene end by 1 base; junction bases not matched to a gene: 7. As DNA, the CDR3 is TGTGCCAGCAGCCTATTAGGGACAGCGAACACTGAAGCTTTCTTT. It codes for CASSLLGTANTEAFF.

This clonotype was recorded many times. This chain uses TRBV20-1 with TRBJ2-7; 12 bases match TRBD2. CDR1 is DFQATT, CDR2 SNEGSKA, per germline (reference sequence). V was clipped by 4 bases and J by 5 bases; unmatched bases: 3. This CDR3 has 13 residues. DNA for the CDR3: TGCAGTGCTACTAGCGGGAGGGGTGACGAGCAGTACTTC. Encoded protein: CSATSGRGDEQYF.

The rearrangement joins TRBV4-1 to TRBJ2-3; D is perhaps TRBD1 (7 bases). This CDR3 comprises 16 residues. The germline V and J ends were trimmed by 1 base and 11 bases, with 22 bases remaining between them. The V gene's germline CDR1 is MGHRA and CDR2 YSYEKL. CDR3 nucleotides: TGCGCCAGCAGCCAAGGTGTGGCAGGGGGGTCCCTAAGGCAGTATTTT. Residues: CASSQGVAGGSLRQYF.

The V gene is TRBV7-9, the J gene TRBJ2-5, with D unresolved. In germline, CDR1 is SEHNR, CDR2 FQNEAQ (reference sequence). The CDR3 runs to 16 residues. Deletions cut 5 bases from V and 3 bases from J, with 19 bases between. In DNA, the CDR3 is TGTGCCAGCAGCACCCGACGGGTCCTGGAAGAAGAGACCCAGTACTTC. Translating it yields CASSTRRVLEEETQYF.

The rearrangement joins TRBV7-3 to TRBJ2-5, with TRBD2 matching over 8 bases. Germline-derived CDR1 and CDR2 are SGHTA and FQGTGA. V shed 5 bases, J shed 5 bases, and the junction held 10 bases outside the gene matches. The CDR3 covers 15 residues. CDR3 sequence reads: CASSAGGAALETQYF. CDR3 nucleotide sequence: TGTGCCAGCAGCGCCGGGGGGGCAGCTCTTGAGACCCAGTACTTC.

This clonotype was seen a handful of times. J is TRBJ2-7 and V is TRBV5-1; the match to TRBD1 covers 8 bases. Unmatched junction bases numbered 5, after V lost 5 bases and J lost 1 base. Germline V gives CDR1 SGHRS, CDR2 YFSETQ. The CDR3 totals 14 residues. CDR3 loop: CASRGQEISYEQYF. The DNA for the CDR3 is TGCGCCAGCAGGGGACAGGAGATTTCCTACGAGCAGTACTTC.

Turning to this clonotype: One end of the junction varies from germline; a read error may be responsible. This rearrangement joins TRBV5-1 to TRBJ2-1, with TRBD1 identical over 7 bases. This CDR3 contains 11 residues. Germline V gene data show CDR1 as SGHRS and CDR2 as YFSETQ. CDR3 sequence (DNA): TGCGCCGGCAGACGGGACAGTGAGCAGTTCTTC. It specifies CAGRRDSEQFF. The whole variable domain, remainder taken from reference TRBV5-1 and TRBJ2-1, is KAGVTQTPRYLIKTRGQQVTLSCSPISGHRSVSWYQQTPGQGLQFLFEYFSETQRNKGNFPGRFSGRQFSNSRSEMNVSTLELGDSALYLCAGRRDSEQFFGPGTRLTVL.

This clonotype was seen ten or more times. The chain is built from TRBV20-1 and TRBJ2-7, with a weak D call TRBD1 (6 bases). Trimming pared 1 base from V and 3 bases from J, leaving 16 bases between. The length of the CDR3 is 15 residues. Germline V gene data show CDR1 as DFQATT and CDR2 as SNEGSKA (reference sequence). The CDR3 loop is CSARVQTGADYEQYF. Written as DNA, the CDR3 is TGCAGTGCTAGAGTGCAGACAGGCGCCGACTACGAGCAGTACTTC.

This clonotype has more than one count but fewer than ten. This chain uses TRBV9 with TRBJ2-5; D uncertain. Trimming left V 0 bases short and J 5 bases short, with 17 bases between. CDR3 length: 16 residues. Germline values: CDR1 SGDLS, CDR2 YYNGEE. The CDR3 spells CASSVEALIPSETQYF. The DNA of the CDR3 is TGTGCCAGCAGCGTAGAGGCATTAATCCCGTCGGAGACCCAGTACTTC.

This clonotype turned up a few times. Written as DNA, the CDR3 is TGCAGTGGGGGCGATAATAGCGGGGTCGAGACCCAGTACTTC. This sequence encodes CSGGDNSGVETQYF. The chain links TRBV20-1 to TRBJ2-7, with TRBD2 identical over 8 bases. The J call may be mistaken, given a closer DNA end match to TRBJ2-5. The CDR3 is made up of 14 amino acids. Germline V CDR1 and CDR2: DFQATT, SNEGSKA (reference sequence).

This chain uses TRBV9 with TRBJ2-1; 8 positions match TRBD1. Per germline, CDR1 SGDLS and CDR2 YYNGEE. The CDR3 extends over 14 amino acids. Trimming at V came to 6 bases and at J to 0 bases, leaving 2 bases not matched to a gene. The CDR3 reads CASNQGASYNEQFF. The CDR3, as DNA: TGTGCCAGCAACCAGGGGGCCTCCTACAATGAGCAGTTCTTC.

This clonotype was seen a single time. V and J are TRBV11-2 and TRBJ2-3; 8 nucleotides agree with TRBD2. Germline V gives CDR1 SGHAT, CDR2 FQNNGV. After removal of 4 bases from V and 4 bases from J, the junction contained 10 bases not matched to a gene. The CDR3 is made up of 16 amino acids. CDR3 amino acids: CASSSISGSIADTQYF. CDR3 sequence (DNA): TGTGCCAGCAGCTCGATAAGCGGGAGTATCGCAGATACGCAGTATTTT. The complete variable domain, with remaining parts taken from reference TRBV11-2 and TRBJ2-3, reads EAGVAQSPRYKIIEKRQSVAFWCNPISGHATLYWYQQILGQGPKLLIQFQNNGVVDDSQLPKDRFSAERLKGVDSTLKIQPAKLEDSAVYLCASSSISGSIADTQYFGPGTRLTVL.

This clonotype was detected a few times. CDR3: CASSLSRLAGYSEQFF. Written as DNA, the CDR3 is TGTGCCAGCAGCTTATCTCGACTAGCGGGGTATAGTGAGCAGTTCTTC. The rearrangement joins TRBV7-2 to TRBJ2-1; 11 nucleotides match TRBD2. CDR1 and CDR2 (germline): SGHTA, FQGNSA. CDR3 size: 16 residues. Unmatched junction bases numbered 9, after V lost 2 bases and J lost 9 bases.

The chain carries TRBV20-1 and TRBJ2-7; either TRBD1 or TRBD2 may supply D (5 bases each). Trimming cost V 3 bases and J 6 bases, with 15 bases left between them. Per the germline V gene, CDR1 is DFQATT and CDR2 is SNEGSKA (reference sequence). The CDR3 spans 13 residues. The CDR3 spells CSASDGALGEQYF. The CDR3 nucleotides read TGCAGTGCTAGCGACGGGGCTCTGGGCGAGCAGTACTTC.

The rearrangement uses TRBV13 and TRBJ2-1; D might be TRBD1 (5 bases). The closer fit of TRBJ2-7 to the DNA end suggests the J call may be wrong. CDR1 and CDR2 from the germline V gene are PRHDT and FYEKMQ (reference sequence). CDR3 size: 13 residues. As DNA, the CDR3 is TGTGCCAGCAGCGCGACAGCATACAATGAGCAGTACTTC. It codes for CASSATAYNEQYF.

CDR3 DNA: TGTGCCAGCACTTTGGGACCCAGTCCCCCCTACGAGCAGTACTTC. It encodes CASTLGPSPPYEQYF. The rearrangement links TRBV2 to TRBJ2-7; possibly TRBD1 or TRBD2 for D (5 bases each). V was clipped by 7 bases and J by 2 bases, with 18 bases between them. This CDR3 comprises 15 residues. Germline lookup yields CDR1 SNHLY and CDR2 FYNNEI.

The table lists this clonotype with a few counts. The rearrangement uses TRBV15 and TRBJ2-3; D is tentatively TRBD1 or TRBD2 (5 bases each). From germline, CDR1 is LNHNV and CDR2 YYDKDF (reference sequence). This CDR3 is 15 amino acids long. Between the trimmed V and J ends, which lost 5 bases and 4 bases, there was a span of 16 bases. The CDR3 DNA reads TGTGCCACCAGCGAGAGTTCCGGGGCGGCAGATACGCAGTATTTT. As protein: CATSESSGAADTQYF.

This clonotype was detected a few times. V and J are TRBV20-1 and TRBJ2-7; TRBD2 might be the D (6 bases). Germline V gene lookup returns CDR1 DFQATT and CDR2 SNEGSKA (reference sequence). The CDR3 consists of 14 residues. V was shortened by 2 bases and J by 7 bases, with 18 bases between the two germline ends. CDR3 coding DNA: TGCAGTGCTAGAACCGAACGGCGGGGCAGGGAGCAGTACTTC. It encodes CSARTERRGREQYF.

This clonotype has more than one count but fewer than ten. The chain recombines TRBV9 with TRBJ2-3; TRBD2 matches 10 bases. This CDR3 spans 13 amino acids. Germline CDR1 and CDR2: SGDLS and YYNGEE. Trimming took 9 bases from V and 6 from J; bases not matched to a gene: 7. The CDR3 sequence is CATGAGGRDTQYF. CDR3 DNA: TGTGCCACGGGAGCGGGAGGGAGGGATACGCAGTATTTT. Combining the CDR3 with reference TRBV9 and TRBJ2-3 gives the whole variable domain DSGVTQTPKHLITATGQRVTLRCSPRSGDLSVYWYQQSLDQGLQFLIQYYNGEERAKGNILERFSAQQFPDLHSELNLSSLELGDSALYFCATGAGGRDTQYFGPGTRLTVL.